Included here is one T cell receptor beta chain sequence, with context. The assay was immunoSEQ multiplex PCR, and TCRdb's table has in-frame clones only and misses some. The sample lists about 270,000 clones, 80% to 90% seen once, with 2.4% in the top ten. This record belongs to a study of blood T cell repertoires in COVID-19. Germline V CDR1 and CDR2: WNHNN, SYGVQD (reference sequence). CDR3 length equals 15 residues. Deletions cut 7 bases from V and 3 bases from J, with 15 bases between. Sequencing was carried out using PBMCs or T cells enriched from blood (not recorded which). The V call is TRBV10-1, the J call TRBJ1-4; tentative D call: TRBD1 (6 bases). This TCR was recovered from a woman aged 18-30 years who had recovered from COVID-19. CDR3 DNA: TGCGCCAGCATCGGGGGGCCCACGGCTAATGAAAAACTGTTTTTT. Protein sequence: CASIGGPTANEKLFF.